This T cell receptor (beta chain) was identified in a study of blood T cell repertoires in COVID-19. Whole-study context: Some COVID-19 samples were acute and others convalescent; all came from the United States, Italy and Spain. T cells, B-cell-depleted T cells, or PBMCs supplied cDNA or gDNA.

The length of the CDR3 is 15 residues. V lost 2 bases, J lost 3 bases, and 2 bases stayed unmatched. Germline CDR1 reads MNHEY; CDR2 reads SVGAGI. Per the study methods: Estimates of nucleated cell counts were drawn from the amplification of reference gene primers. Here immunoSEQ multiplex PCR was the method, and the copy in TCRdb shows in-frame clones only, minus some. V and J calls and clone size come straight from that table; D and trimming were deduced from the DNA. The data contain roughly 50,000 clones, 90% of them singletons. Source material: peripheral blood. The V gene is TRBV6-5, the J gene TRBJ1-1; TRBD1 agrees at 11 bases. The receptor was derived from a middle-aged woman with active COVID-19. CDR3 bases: TGTGCCAGCAGTTACGGGGACAGGGGGGACACTGAAGCTTTCTTT. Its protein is CASSYGDRGDTEAFF.